Described below is a single T cell receptor (beta chain) sequence and its context. The antigen is undetermined. TCRdb reprocessed the 5' RACE reads with MiXCR, giving one entry per CDR3 protein. Found here are some 560,000 distinct CDR3 sequences, roughly 19% of them singletons; the top ten hold over 11%. This sample stems from a study of T cells after yellow fever vaccination. In germline, CDR1 is SGHAT, CDR2 FQNNGV. This CDR3 is built from 14 residues. V lost 2 bases to trimming and J lost 9 bases, with 14 bases between them. Study-level points and caveats: Some clonotypes were seen in both the CD4 and the CD8 compartments. These made up a small share and likely arose from convergent recombination.

The sequence was obtained from a man aged 30-40 years who received the YFV17D yellow fever vaccine. The sequencing used PBMCs, collected 15 days after the yellow fever booster vaccination. The chain is built from TRBV11-2 and TRBJ1-5; weak D call: TRBD1 (5 bases). Here the CDR3 reads CASSLSPGYWPQHF. The CDR3 DNA reads as TGTGCCAGCAGCTTAAGCCCAGGGTATTGGCCCCAGCATTTT.